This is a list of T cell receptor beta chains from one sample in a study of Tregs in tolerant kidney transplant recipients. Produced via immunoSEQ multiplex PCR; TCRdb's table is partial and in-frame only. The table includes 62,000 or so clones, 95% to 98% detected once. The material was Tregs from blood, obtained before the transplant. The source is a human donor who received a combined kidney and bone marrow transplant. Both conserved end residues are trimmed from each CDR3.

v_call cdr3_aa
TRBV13 ASSSRLDIKNIQY
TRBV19 ASSIVGEANTEAF
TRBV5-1 ASSLDAGRAYNEQF
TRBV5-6 ASSLDREAF
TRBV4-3 ASSQDLQINQPQH
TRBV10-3 AISEQGGNQPQH
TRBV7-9 ASSPTLLPRGQY
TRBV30 AFYRESSEQF
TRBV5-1 ASSASGRAVGTDTQY
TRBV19 ASSPRDYRRNEQF
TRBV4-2 ASSPGWRANTGELF
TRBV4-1 ASSLVAGVSSYEQY
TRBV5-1 ASSLFTYNEQF
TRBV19 ASSKDPTANEKLF
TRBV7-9 ASSITGGHSGEQY
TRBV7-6 ASTEQGVNSGNTIY
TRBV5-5 ASSLGLAAKSSYEQY
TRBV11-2 ASSPQTGVQNNEQF
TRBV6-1 ASSDPFRGAQY
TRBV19 ASSPGHLNTEAF
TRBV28 ATSGDRVIQPQH
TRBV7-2 ASSFGSLNEQY
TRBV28 ASSLRTTGGGDQPQH
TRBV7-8 ASSSRQGGYEQY
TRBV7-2 ASSLMSTDTQY
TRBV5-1 ASSFKREGRGTDTQY
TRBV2 ASTEGYTGELF
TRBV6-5 ASSPDRKRGYT
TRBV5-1 ASSPGLGADTQY
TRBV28 ASSFALSNQPQH
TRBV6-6 ASTRTSTYNEQF
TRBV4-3 ASSQRLAGRDLFSNEQF
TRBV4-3 ASSQGRVRAVHEQY
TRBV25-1 ASSNPSSYEQY
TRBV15 ATSRGQGRWAHEQY
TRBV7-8 ASSLDRLVVATQY
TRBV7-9 ASSLQTHYNEQF
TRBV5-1 ASSLESAGVGSPLH
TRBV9 ASSVGTSRSYNEQF
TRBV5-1 ASSVDGETQY
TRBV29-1 SAVAGGQGEQY
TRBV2 ASSRVAFGQLDSNQPQH
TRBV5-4 ASSTRQGGGYT
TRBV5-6 ASSLWTGGYTEAF
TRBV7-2 ASSLRWGRVKEQY
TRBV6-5 ASSGTGLYGYT
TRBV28 ASSSSSTDTQY
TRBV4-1 ASSQDRDRNSPLH
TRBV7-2 ASRRDRYQETQY
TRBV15 ATSRQGSGELF
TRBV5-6 ASSLGQVDYT
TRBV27 ASSLAGSYEQY
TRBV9 ASSVGGTGNNEQF
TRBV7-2 ASSLTEGSYGYT
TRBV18 ASSPLRLVKDTQY
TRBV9 ASSPGLAGPSGANVLT
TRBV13 ASSTSGRAERQF
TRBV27 ASSSHLRVAF
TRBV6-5 ATTRTGGTYEQY